This T cell receptor (beta chain) was documented in a study of identical twins. About this clonotype itself: Its antigen is as yet unknown.

This CDR3 has 14 residues. The V segment lost 4 bases and the J segment 4 bases; nucleotides outside the gene matches: 7. TCRdb reprocessed the 5' RACE reads with MiXCR, giving one entry per CDR3 protein. This sample has a few hundred thousand distinct CDR3 sequences, with less than 20% found just once. Findings of the study overall: Beta out-of-frame sequences showed weaker excess sharing between twins. The abundant beta clonotypes from cord blood had fewer insertions, and memory repertoires had none of this. Rather than following the same donors, the conclusions depended on cross-sectional statistical analysis. Among out-of-frame alpha sequences shared by twins, low generation probability occurred in excess.

The sequence was obtained from a man aged 45-65 years in good health. V gene TRBV12-3 or TRBV12-4 combines with J gene TRBJ2-7; 7 nucleotides match TRBD2. Sequenced input: naive T cells sorted from blood. For the CDR3, the DNA is TGTGCCAGCAGTTCAGCCGGGAGGCAGTACGAGCAGTACTTC. Its protein product is CASSSAGRQYEQYF.